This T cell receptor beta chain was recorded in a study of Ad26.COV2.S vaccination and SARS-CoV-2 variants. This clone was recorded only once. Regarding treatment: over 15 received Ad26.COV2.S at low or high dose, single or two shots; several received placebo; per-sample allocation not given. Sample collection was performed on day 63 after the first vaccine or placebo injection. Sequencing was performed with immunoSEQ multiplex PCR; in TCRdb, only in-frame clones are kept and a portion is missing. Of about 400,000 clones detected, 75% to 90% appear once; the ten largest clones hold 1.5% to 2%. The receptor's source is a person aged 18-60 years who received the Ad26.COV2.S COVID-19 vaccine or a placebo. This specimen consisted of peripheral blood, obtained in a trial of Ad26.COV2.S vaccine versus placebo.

Here the CDR3 DNA reads TGTGCCAGCAGCCAACAGGGGGCCCAAGAGACCCAGTACTTC. Translated: CASSQQGAQETQYF. The rearrangement joins TRBV7-9 to TRBJ2-5, with 9 bases identical to TRBD1. Looked up from germline, CDR1 is SEHNR and CDR2 is FQNEAQ (reference sequence). The V segment lost 5 bases and the J segment 1 base; nucleotides outside the gene matches: 2. The CDR3 loop spans 14 amino acids.